Listed below are T cell receptor beta chains from one sample, sequenced in a study of T cell repertoires in cytomegalovirus infection. TCRdb fed the reads into MiXCR, producing one record per CDR3 protein. Counted here are fewer than 700,000 distinct CDR3 sequences, roughly a quarter occurring once; the ten biggest clones make up less than 9.5%. Sample: CD8+ T cells from PBMCs. These receptor sequences come from a human donor in good health (CMV status not recorded). Some clones in this sample may be carry-over from other donors' samples. CDR3s include the opening cysteine and the closing phenylalanine or tryptophan. The D gene is left open where the match is weak. Size values are once, few and many counts, or a class for expanded clones, and some rows have none.

>TRBD1|few|TRBJ1-2|TRBV5-4
TGTGCCAGCAGCCCTGGACAGGTGGGGAATTATAAGGGCTACACCTTC
CASSPGQVGNYKGYTF
>NA|many|TRBJ2-3|TRBV19
TGTGCCAGTAGTCAGCGCTCCGGACGGAATTCTACTAGCACAGATACGCAGTATTTT
CASSQRSGRNSTSTDTQYF
>TRBD1|few|TRBJ2-7|TRBV20-1
TGCAGTGCTAGAGACAAGGGACAGGTTGTCTACGAGCAGTACTTC
CSARDKGQVVYEQYF
>NA|many|TRBJ1-4|TRBV20-1
TGCAGTGCCCCCTCCGAGGCCGGCACAGCTAATGAAAAACTGTTTTTT
CSAPSEAGTANEKLFF
>NA|few|TRBJ2-3|TRBV20-1
TGCAGTGCTAGCCGTTTACTGCGCACTAGCACAGATACGCAGTATTTT
CSASRLLRTSTDTQYF
>NA|NA|TRBJ2-5|TRBV6-2/TRBV6-3
TGTGCCAGCAGTACTGTGGACTACCAAGAGACCCAGTACTTC
CASSTVDYQETQYF
>NA|NA|TRBJ2-5|TRBV5-6
TGTGCCAGCAGCTTGTGGGACATCGAAGAGACCCAGTACTTC
CASSLWDIEETQYF
>NA|NA|TRBJ2-1|TRBV7-6
TGTGCCAGCACCTTGGATTACAATGAGCAGTTCTTC
CASTLDYNEQFF
>NA|NA|TRBJ1-5|TRBV19
TGTGCCAGTAGTATATATGAGGGCGCAGGGAATCAGCCCCAGCATTTT
CASSIYEGAGNQPQHF
>TRBD1|many|TRBJ2-1|TRBV6-5
TGTGCCAGCAGTTATTATTCGGGACAGCCCTACAATGAGCAGTTCTTC
CASSYYSGQPYNEQFF
>NA|NA|TRBJ2-3|TRBV29-1
TGCAGCGTCAGTTGGGAGAGGCCAGATACGCAGTATTTT
CSVSWERPDTQYF
>NA|NA|TRBJ2-7|TRBV29-1
TGCAGCGTGAGGGGCCAGCAAGGGAACGAGCAGTACTTC
CSVRGQQGNEQYF
>NA|NA|TRBJ1-2|TRBV29-1
TGCAGCGTCCCTCGTTCCTACGGCTACACCTTC
CSVPRSYGYTF
>NA|NA|TRBJ1-1|TRBV7-9
TGTGTCAGCAGCTTAGTTAACGAAGCTTTCTTT
CVSSLVNEAFF
>NA|NA|TRBJ1-4|TRBV13
TGTGCCAGCAGCCTAGGGAGGAGGGCTAATGAAAAACTGTTTTTT
CASSLGRRANEKLFF
>TRBD1|NA|TRBJ1-2|TRBV6-2/TRBV6-3
TGTGCCAGCAGTTACTCGCGGGCAGGGGGCCAGGAAGCTAACTATGGCTACACCTTC
CASSYSRAGGQEANYGYTF
>TRBD1|NA|TRBJ2-1|TRBV6-5
TGTGCCAGCAGTACCGGACAGGGGGCATTGCGTGAGCAGTTCTTC
CASSTGQGALREQFF
>NA|few|TRBJ2-2|TRBV6-2/TRBV6-3
TGTGCCAGCAGTTCCCCCCCACTAGCTCCGAACACCGGGGAGCTGTTTTTT
CASSSPPLAPNTGELFF
>NA|few|TRBJ1-3|TRBV6-5
TGTGCCAGCACCACCCGGGGCGGCCTCTCTGGAAACACCATATATTTT
CASTTRGGLSGNTIYF
>NA|many|TRBJ2-1|TRBV7-8
TGTGCCAGCAGCCCCCTCTTAGGGAAGAGCTCCTACAATGAGCAGTTCTTC
CASSPLLGKSSYNEQFF
>TRBD2|NA|TRBJ2-5|TRBV14
TGTGTCAGCAGCCGAACCGGGACTAGCGGGGACATCCAAGAGACCCAGTACTTC
CVSSRTGTSGDIQETQYF
>NA|few|TRBJ1-2|TRBV29-1
TGCAGCGGAGGGGACAACTATGGCTACACCTTC
CSGGDNYGYTF
>NA|NA|TRBJ1-1|TRBV7-9
TGTGCCAGCACCTCAAGACGGAGGGGGTATACTGAAGCTTTCTTT
CASTSRRRGYTEAFF
>NA|few|TRBJ2-2|TRBV19
TGTGCCAGTACCCCGGAGGCAGCGTTGGGGATCGCGAACACCGGGGAGCTGTTTTTT
CASTPEAALGIANTGELFF
>NA|NA|TRBJ1-1|TRBV4-1
TGCGCCAGCAGACAAGAACAATCTACGCCTGAAGCTTTCTTT
CASRQEQSTPEAFF
>NA|many|TRBJ2-2|TRBV7-2
TGTGCCAGCAGCCAGAGTTTGGCATCCGAGCTCGGGGCCACCGGGGAGCTGTTTTTT
CASSQSLASELGATGELFF
>NA|NA|TRBJ1-1|TRBV28
TGTGCCAGCAGTTTTACCGCACCAATGAACACTGAAGCTTTCTTT
CASSFTAPMNTEAFF
>NA|many|TRBJ2-3|TRBV7-2
TGTGCCAGCAGCTTAGCTATTGCAGATACGCAGTATTTT
CASSLAIADTQYF